This TCR beta chain was captured by sequencing in a study of cytomegalovirus exposure and HLA in healthy donors. 13 Jbeta primers and 60 Vbeta primers were used for the PCR. Assay: immunoSEQ multiplex PCR; the TCRdb copy retains only in-frame clones and omits some. This table holds 100,000 to 150,000 clones, roughly 83% found once. J was trimmed by 3 bases and V by 0 bases; bases with no gene match: 8. Germline CDR1 reads SGHRS; CDR2 reads YFSETQ. This CDR3 comprises 17 residues. Input material: PBMCs. The chain has TRBV5-1 and TRBJ2-1; TRBD1 matches at 8 bases. This clonotype originated in a man between 18 and 35 years old in good health and CMV-seronegative. CDR3 region: CASSLGIQGGIYNEQFF. The CDR3 DNA is TGCGCCAGCAGCTTGGGGATACAGGGGGGAATCTACAATGAGCAGTTCTTC.